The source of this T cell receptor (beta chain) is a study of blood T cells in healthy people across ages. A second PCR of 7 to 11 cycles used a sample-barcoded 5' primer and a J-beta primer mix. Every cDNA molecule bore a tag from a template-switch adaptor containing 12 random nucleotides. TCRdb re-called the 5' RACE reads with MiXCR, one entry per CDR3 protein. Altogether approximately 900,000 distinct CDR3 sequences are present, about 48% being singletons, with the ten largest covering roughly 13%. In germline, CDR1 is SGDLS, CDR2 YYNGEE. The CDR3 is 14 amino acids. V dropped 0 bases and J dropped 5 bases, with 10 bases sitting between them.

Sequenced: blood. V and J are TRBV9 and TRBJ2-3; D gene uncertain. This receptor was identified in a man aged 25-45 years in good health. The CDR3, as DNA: TGTGCCAGCAGCGTAGGGCCCTTGCAAGATACGCAGTATTTT. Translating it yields CASSVGPLQDTQYF.